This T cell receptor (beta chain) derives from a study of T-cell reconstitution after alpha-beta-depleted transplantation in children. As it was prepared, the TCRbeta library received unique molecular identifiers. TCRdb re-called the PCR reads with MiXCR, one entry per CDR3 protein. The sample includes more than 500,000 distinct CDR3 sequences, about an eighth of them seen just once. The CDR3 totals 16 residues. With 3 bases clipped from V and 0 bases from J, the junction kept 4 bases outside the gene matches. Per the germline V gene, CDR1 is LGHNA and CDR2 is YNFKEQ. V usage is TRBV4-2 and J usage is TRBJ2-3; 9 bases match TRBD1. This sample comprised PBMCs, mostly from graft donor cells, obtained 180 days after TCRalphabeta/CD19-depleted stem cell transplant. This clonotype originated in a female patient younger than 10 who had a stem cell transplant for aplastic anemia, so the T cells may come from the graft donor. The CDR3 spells CASSQLTGGSTDTQYF. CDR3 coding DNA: TGTGCCAGCAGCCAGTTGACAGGGGGGAGCACAGATACGCAGTATTTT.